This TCR beta chain was sequenced for a study of technical replicates of blood from a few donors. Assay: immunoSEQ multiplex PCR; the TCRdb copy retains only in-frame clones and omits some. Of approximately 76,000 clones detected, 97% appear once; the ten largest clones hold less than 0.2%. V shed 2 bases and J 2 bases; nucleotides not matched to a gene: 4. The CDR3 extends over 15 amino acids. Germline V gene lookup returns CDR1 SGHNT and CDR2 YENEEA. Sequences were obtained from T cells isolated from PBMCs. This clonotype originated in a human donor in good health. This chain uses TRBV11-3 with TRBJ2-5; 8 bases are shared with TRBD2. The DNA of the CDR3 is TGTGCCAGCAGCTTACAAGCGGGAGCACAAGAGACCCAGTACTTC. Protein product: CASSLQAGAQETQYF.